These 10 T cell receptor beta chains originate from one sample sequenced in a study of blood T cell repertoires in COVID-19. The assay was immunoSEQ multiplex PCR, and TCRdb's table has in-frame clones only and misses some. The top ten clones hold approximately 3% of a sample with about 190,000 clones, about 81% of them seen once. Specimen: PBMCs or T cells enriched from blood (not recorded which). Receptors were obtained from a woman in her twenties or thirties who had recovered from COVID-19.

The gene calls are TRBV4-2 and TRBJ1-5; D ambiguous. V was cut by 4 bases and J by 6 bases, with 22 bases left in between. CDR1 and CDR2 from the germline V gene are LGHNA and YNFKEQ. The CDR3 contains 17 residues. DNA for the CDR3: TGTGCCAGCAGCCCCAACCCGGGGATGGGAGGAACTCAGCCCCAGCATTTT. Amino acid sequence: CASSPNPGMGGTQPQHF.

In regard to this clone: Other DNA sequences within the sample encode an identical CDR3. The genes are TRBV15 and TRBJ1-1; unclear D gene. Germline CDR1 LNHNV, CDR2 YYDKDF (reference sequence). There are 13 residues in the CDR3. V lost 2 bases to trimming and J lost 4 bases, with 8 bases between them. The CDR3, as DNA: TGTGCCACCAGCAGACGGCGGGGCACTGAAGCTTTCTTT. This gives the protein CATSRRRGTEAFF.

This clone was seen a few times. The CDR3 DNA sequence: TGTGCCAGCAGTTCGGGACAGGGGAACTACGAGCAGTACTTC. It specifies CASSSGQGNYEQYF. The chain is built from TRBV28 and TRBJ2-7; TRBD1 agrees at 10 bases. J lost 3 bases, V lost 4 bases, and 3 bases had no gene match. The V gene's germline CDR1 is MDHEN and CDR2 SYDVKM. The CDR3 runs 14 residues.

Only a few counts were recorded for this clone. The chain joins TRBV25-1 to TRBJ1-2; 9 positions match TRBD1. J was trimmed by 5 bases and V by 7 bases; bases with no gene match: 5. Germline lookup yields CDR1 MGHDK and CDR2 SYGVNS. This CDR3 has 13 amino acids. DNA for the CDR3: TGTGCCAGCAACTTAGGACAGGGGTATGGCTACACCTTC. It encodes CASNLGQGYGYTF.

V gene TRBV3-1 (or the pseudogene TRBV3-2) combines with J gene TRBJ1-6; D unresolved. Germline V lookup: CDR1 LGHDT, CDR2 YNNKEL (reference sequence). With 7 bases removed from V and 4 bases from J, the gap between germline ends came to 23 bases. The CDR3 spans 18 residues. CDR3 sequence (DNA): TGTGCCAGCACCGCTTCCGTTTCTCAGCGCTTTTATAATTCACCCCTCCACTTT. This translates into CASTASVSQRFYNSPLHF.

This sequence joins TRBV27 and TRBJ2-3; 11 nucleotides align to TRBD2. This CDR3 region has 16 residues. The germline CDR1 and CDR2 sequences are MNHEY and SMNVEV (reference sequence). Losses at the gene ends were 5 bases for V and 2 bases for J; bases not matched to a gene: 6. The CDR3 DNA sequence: TGTGCCAGCAGTCCGCTAGCGGGGGGATTCACAGATACGCAGTATTTT. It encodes CASSPLAGGFTDTQYF.

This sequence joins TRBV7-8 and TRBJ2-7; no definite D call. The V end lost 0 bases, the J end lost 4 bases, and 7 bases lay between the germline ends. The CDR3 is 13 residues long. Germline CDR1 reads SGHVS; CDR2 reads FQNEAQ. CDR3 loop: CASSLARSYEQYV. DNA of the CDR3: TGTGCCAGCAGCTTAGCTCGGAGTTACGAGCAGTACGTC.

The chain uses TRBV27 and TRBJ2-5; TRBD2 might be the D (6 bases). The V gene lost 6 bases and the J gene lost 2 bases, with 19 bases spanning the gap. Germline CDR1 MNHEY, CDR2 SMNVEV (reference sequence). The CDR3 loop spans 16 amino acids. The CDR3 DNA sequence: TGTGCCAGCAGCGGACGGGAGTGGGGTTCTCAAGAGACCCAGTACTTC. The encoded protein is CASSGREWGSQETQYF.

The CDR3 protein is CASSSTRQGIIYGYTF. The CDR3 region has the DNA TGTGCCAGTAGCAGTACTCGACAGGGGATCATCTATGGCTACACCTTC. The chain uses TRBV19 and TRBJ1-2, with 8 bases fitting TRBD1. Trimming removed 6 bases from V and 4 bases from J; junction bases left unmatched: 13. In germline, CDR1 is LNHDA, CDR2 SQIVND (reference sequence). The length of the CDR3 is 16 residues.

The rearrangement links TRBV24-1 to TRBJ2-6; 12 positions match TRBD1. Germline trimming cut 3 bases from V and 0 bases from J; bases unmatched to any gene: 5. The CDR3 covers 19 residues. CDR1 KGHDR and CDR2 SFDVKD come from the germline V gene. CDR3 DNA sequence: TGTGCCACCAGTGATACCGGGACAGGGGGCCTCTCTGGGGCCAACGTCCTGACTTTC. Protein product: CATSDTGTGGLSGANVLTF.